The TCR beta chain under discussion was sequenced for a study of cytomegalovirus exposure and HLA in healthy donors. Study results and caveats: Common viral pathogens were later found to be apparently linked to several of the most significant clusters.

The CDR3 runs to 13 residues. CDR1 is MNHNY and CDR2 is SVGAGI in the germline V gene (reference sequence). Between the trimmed V and J ends, which lost 7 bases and 4 bases, there was a span of 11 bases. Vbeta (60) and Jbeta (13) primers were used in the PCR. The method was immunoSEQ multiplex PCR; TCRdb's version includes in-frame clones alone and lacks a portion of them. Counted here are about 190,000 clones, roughly 86% occurring once; the ten biggest clones make up around 3.5%. Points on this clone: Its antigen remains unidentified.

The rearrangement uses TRBV6-6 and TRBJ1-5; unclear D gene. This receptor was identified in a man in his forties or fifties in good health and CMV-seropositive. Sequenced: PBMCs. CDR3 nucleotides: TGTGCCAGCACCCTGACACAGAATCAGCCCCAGCATTTT. Protein: CASTLTQNQPQHF.